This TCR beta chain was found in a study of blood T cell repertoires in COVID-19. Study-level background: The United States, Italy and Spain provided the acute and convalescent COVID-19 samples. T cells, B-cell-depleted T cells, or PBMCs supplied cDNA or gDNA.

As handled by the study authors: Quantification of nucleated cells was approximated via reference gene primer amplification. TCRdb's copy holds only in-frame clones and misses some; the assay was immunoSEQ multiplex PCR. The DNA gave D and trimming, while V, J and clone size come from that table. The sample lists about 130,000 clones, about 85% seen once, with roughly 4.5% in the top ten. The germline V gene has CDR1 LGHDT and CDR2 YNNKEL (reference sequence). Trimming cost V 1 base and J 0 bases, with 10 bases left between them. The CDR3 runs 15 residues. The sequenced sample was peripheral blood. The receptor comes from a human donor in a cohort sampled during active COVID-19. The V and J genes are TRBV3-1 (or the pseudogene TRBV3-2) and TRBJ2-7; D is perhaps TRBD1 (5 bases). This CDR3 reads CASSQGWTHSYEQYF. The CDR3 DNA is TGTGCCAGCAGCCAAGGTTGGACACACTCCTACGAGCAGTACTTC.